This TCR beta chain came from a study of CD8 T cells in ankylosing spondylitis. The sample holds many counts of this clonotype. Quantitative 5'-RACE with molecular barcodes was used to make the TCR beta libraries. A single record per CDR3 protein comes from TCRdb applying MiXCR to the 5' RACE reads. This sample carries about 310,000 distinct CDR3 sequences, 20% to 25% of them seen once, and the ten largest clones take 3.5% to 4.5%. V dropped 6 bases and J dropped 8; count of bases not matched to a gene: 7. This CDR3 region has 14 residues. Germline loops: CDR1 ENHRY, CDR2 SYGVKD. The rearrangement uses TRBV10-3 and TRBJ2-3, with 11 nucleotides matching TRBD2. Sequences were obtained from blood, either unsorted or a sorted T cell fraction (not recorded which). This receptor was taken from a female donor with ankylosing spondylitis or in good health (not recorded which). In DNA, the CDR3 is TGTGCCATCAGGTCACTAGCGGGAGACGGTACGCAGTATTTT. Amino acids: CAIRSLAGDGTQYF.